The rows below give T cell receptor beta chains drawn from one sample of a study of immune heterogeneity within non-small cell lung tumors. TCRdb re-analysed the multiplex PCR reads in MiXCR, keeping a single row per CDR3 protein. The sample shows thousands of distinct CDR3 sequences, 25% to 40% of them seen only once. What was sequenced was lung tumor tissue. Receptor source: a woman aged 50 to 60 with non-small cell lung cancer. The CDR3 runs from the conserved cysteine through the conserved F or W. Expanded clones are given a class, and other clones once, few, many or no size at all.

clone_size	v_call	j_call	cdr3_aa
NA	TRBV15	TRBJ2-1	CATSRDGRGVDEQFF
medium-sized	TRBV6-1	TRBJ2-7	CASSYDRAYEQYF
NA	TRBV12-3/TRBV12-4	TRBJ2-5	CASSPWGGETQYF
medium-sized	TRBV28	TRBJ1-5	CASRPQGGDQPQHF
medium-sized	TRBV2	TRBJ2-2	CASSEEYRVGGELFF
medium-sized	TRBV19	TRBJ1-5	CASSRGVGQPQHF
NA	TRBV6-1	TRBJ2-1	CASSARTGGYEQFF
medium-sized	TRBV10-1	TRBJ2-7	CASSESGTTGEQYF
medium-sized	TRBV2	TRBJ1-6	CASSEGNSPLHF
medium-sized	TRBV2	TRBJ2-7	CASMRDWGSSYEQYF
NA	TRBV7-3	TRBJ1-4	CASSRATNEKLFF
NA	TRBV2	TRBJ1-3	CASSEWNSGNTIYF
NA	TRBV4-1	TRBJ2-5	CASSQGLQAGKETQYF
few	TRBV4-1	TRBJ2-1	CASSFLTSGNNEQFF
medium-sized	TRBV6-1	TRBJ1-2	CASSEGLGRLLNYGYTF
medium-sized	TRBV5-5	TRBJ2-7	CASSSIITGLADEQYF
medium-sized	TRBV15	TRBJ2-7	CATSRSGRTGSYEQYF
medium-sized	TRBV7-8	TRBJ2-7	CASSLGGLAGLNEQYF
medium-sized	TRBV6-1	TRBJ1-1	CASIIGARAEAFF
medium-sized	TRBV15	TRBJ2-7	CATSRVYGQGFEQYF
NA	TRBV15	TRBJ2-7	CATSRDYSVLYSYEQYF
NA	TRBV18	TRBJ2-7	CASSPSTGGSYEQYF
medium-sized	TRBV12-3/TRBV12-4	TRBJ1-5	CASSRGEQPQHF
NA	TRBV15	TRBJ2-1	CATSGTLAGEDNEQFF
medium-sized	TRBV5-1	TRBJ2-3	CASSIGTASTDTQYF
medium-sized	TRBV19	TRBJ1-5	CATWRGAGEPQHF
NA	TRBV5-4	TRBJ2-7	CASSLQNSYEQYF
medium-sized	TRBV7-9	TRBJ2-5	CASSFSGGALQETQYF
NA	TRBV12-3/TRBV12-4	TRBJ2-1	CASSSRTSGRIDEQFF
NA	TRBV20-1	TRBJ2-2	CSASGQGNTGELFF
NA	TRBV19	TRBJ2-6	CASNRRTDSSGANVLTF
NA	TRBV12-3/TRBV12-4	TRBJ2-2	CASSLVRTGELFF
NA	TRBV2	TRBJ2-4	CASSYLAEKNIQYF
few	TRBV18	TRBJ2-2	CASSPVTSLTGELFF
large	TRBV5-1	TRBJ2-3	CASSLEQGARTDTQYF
medium-sized	TRBV12-3/TRBV12-4	TRBJ2-1	CASSLTSGDNEQFF
NA	TRBV3-1	TRBJ1-1	CATTGLMSMGAFF
NA	TRBV6-2/TRBV6-3	TRBJ2-1	CASSGDRNSYNEQFF
medium-sized	TRBV11-2	TRBJ2-7	CASSYTGTGYEQYF
medium-sized	TRBV19	TRBJ1-1	CASSIDWKNTEAFF
medium-sized	TRBV28	TRBJ1-2	CASSLEQGISGYTF
NA	TRBV7-9	TRBJ2-1	CASSLRSSGSSEQFF
once	TRBV18	TRBJ1-2	CASSPPAGANYGYTF
NA	TRBV7-9	TRBJ2-1	CASSQGPSGSRNGQFF
medium-sized	TRBV6-1	TRBJ2-2	CASSFLPGGTGELFF
NA	TRBV7-8	TRBJ2-7	CASSSTTRDYSYEQYF
medium-sized	TRBV4-1	TRBJ1-2	CASSQGTGEGNTF
medium-sized	TRBV4-1	TRBJ2-7	CASSLGQGAYEQYF
NA	TRBV11-2	TRBJ1-5	CASSRREGSNQPQHF
large	TRBV27	TRBJ2-1	CASSLYATNYNEQFF
medium-sized	TRBV4-1	TRBJ2-7	CASSLATGPYEQYF
medium-sized	TRBV6-1	TRBJ1-4	CASSYGGFNEKLFF
medium-sized	TRBV19	TRBJ1-3	CASSMEWSSGNTIYF